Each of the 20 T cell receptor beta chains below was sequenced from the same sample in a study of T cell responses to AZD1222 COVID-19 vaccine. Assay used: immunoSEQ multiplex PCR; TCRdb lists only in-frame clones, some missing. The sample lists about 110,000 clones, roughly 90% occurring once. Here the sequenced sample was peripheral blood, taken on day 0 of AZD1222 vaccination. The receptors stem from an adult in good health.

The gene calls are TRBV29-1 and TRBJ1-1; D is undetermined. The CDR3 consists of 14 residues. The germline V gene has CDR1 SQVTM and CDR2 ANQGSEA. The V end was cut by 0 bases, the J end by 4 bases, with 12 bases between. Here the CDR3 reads CSVEDQRRTTEAFF. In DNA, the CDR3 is TGCAGCGTTGAAGATCAACGGAGGACCACTGAAGCTTTCTTT.

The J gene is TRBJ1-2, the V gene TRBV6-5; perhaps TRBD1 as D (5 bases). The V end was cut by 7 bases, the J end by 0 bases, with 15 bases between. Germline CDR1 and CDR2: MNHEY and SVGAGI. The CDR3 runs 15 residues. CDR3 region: CASITKRGPNYGYTF. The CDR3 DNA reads TGTGCCAGCATCACGAAACGGGGACCTAACTATGGCTACACCTTC.

As DNA, the CDR3 is TGTGCCAGCAGCTTGGGGACTAGCGGGAGCATCTACGAGCAGTACTTC. It encodes CASSLGTSGSIYEQYF. This chain joins TRBV5-6 and TRBJ2-7; 13 bases are shared with TRBD2. The CDR3 totals 16 residues. The germline V gene encodes CDR1 SGHDT and CDR2 YYEEEE. The J segment lost 3 bases and the V segment lost 0 bases, leaving 3 bases of the junction unmatched.

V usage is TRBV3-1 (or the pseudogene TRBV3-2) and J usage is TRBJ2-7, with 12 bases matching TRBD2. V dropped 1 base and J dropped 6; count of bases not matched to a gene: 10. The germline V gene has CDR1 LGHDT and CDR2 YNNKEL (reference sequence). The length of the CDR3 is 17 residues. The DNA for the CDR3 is TGTGCCAGCAGCCAAGGTGCTAGCGGGGGGGCCCCCCCCGAGCAGTACTTC. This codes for CASSQGASGGAPPEQYF.

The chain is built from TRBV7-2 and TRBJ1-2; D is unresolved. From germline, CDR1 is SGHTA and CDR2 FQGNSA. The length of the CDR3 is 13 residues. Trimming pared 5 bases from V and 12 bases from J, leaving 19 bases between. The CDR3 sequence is CASSQEVGRSHTF. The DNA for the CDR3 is TGTGCCAGCAGCCAAGAGGTGGGCCGCTCGCACACCTTC.

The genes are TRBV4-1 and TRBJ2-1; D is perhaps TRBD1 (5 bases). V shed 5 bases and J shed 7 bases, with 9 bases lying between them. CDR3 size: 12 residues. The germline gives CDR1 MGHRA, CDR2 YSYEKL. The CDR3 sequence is CASSGAGNEQFF. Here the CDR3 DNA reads TGCGCCAGCAGCGGGGCCGGGAATGAGCAGTTCTTC.

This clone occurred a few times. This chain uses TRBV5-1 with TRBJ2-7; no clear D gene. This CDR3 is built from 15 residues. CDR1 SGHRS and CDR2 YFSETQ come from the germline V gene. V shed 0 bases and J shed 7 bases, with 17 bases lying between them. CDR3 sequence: CASSLEQSIPREQYF. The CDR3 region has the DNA TGCGCCAGCAGCTTGGAACAGTCCATTCCAAGGGAGCAGTACTTC.

CDR3 DNA sequence: TGTGCCAGTAGTATCCTAACTAGCGGGGGAACCTACAATGAGCAGTTCTTC. Translated, it gives CASSILTSGGTYNEQFF. The genes are TRBV19 and TRBJ2-1; 11 nucleotides agree with TRBD2. V lost 3 bases and J lost 2; bases outside the gene matches: 6. This CDR3 region has 17 residues. The germline V gene has CDR1 LNHDA and CDR2 SQIVND (reference sequence).

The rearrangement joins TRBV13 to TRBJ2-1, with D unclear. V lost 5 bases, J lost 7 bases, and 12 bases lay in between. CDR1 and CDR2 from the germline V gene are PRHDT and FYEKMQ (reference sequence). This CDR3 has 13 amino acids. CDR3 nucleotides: TGTGCCAGCAGCCCCGGCCCAGCGAATGAGCAGTTCTTC. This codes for CASSPGPANEQFF.

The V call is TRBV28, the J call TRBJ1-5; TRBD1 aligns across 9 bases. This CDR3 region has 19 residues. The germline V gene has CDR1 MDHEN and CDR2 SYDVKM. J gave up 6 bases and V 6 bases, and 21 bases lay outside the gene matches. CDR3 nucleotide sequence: TGTGCCAGCAGCGCGACCTTCATCATGGGACAGGGACGCGGTCAGCCCCAGCATTTT. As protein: CASSATFIMGQGRGQPQHF.

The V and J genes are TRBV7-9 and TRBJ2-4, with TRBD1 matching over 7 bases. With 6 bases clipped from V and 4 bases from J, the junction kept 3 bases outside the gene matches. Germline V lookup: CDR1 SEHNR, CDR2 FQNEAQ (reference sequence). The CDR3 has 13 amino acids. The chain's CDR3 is CASSFRGKNIQYF. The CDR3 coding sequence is TGTGCCAGCAGTTTCAGGGGGAAAAACATTCAGTACTTC.

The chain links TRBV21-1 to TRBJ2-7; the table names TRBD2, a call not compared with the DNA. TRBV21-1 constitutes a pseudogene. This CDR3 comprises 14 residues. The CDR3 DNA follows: TGTGCCAGCGGCGGACTAGCGGGATGTGGTGAGCAGTACTTC. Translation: CASGGLAGCGEQYF.

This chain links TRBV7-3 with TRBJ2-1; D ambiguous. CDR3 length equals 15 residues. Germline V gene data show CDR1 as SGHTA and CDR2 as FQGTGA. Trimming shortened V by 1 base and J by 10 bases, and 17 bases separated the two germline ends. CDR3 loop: CASSLNPSSEREQFF. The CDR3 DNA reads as TGTGCCAGCAGCTTAAACCCCTCTTCGGAACGGGAGCAGTTCTTC.

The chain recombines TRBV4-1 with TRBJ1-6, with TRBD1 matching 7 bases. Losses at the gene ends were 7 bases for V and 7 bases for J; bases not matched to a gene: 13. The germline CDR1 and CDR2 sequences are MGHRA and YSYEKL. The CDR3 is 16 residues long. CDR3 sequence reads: CASNNPARQGNSPLHF. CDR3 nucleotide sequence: TGCGCCAGCAACAACCCCGCGCGACAGGGAAATTCACCCCTCCACTTT.

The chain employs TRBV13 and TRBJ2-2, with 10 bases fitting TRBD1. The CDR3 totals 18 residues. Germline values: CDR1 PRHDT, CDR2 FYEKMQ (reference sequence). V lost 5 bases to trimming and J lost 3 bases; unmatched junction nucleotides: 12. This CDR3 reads CASSPGQGYLSYTGELFF. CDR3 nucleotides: TGTGCCAGCAGCCCGGGACAGGGGTATCTTTCCTACACCGGGGAGCTGTTTTTT.

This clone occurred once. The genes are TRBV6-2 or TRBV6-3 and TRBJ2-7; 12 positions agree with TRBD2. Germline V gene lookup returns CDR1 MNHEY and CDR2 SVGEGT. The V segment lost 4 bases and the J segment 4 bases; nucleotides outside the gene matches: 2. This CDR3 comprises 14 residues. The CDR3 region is CASSSTSGGYEQYF. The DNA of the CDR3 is TGTGCCAGCAGTTCGACTAGCGGGGGTTACGAGCAGTACTTC.

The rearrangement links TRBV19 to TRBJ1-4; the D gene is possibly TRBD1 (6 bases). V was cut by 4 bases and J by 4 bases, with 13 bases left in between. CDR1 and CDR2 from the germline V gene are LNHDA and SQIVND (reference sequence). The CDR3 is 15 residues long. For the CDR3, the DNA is TGTGCCAGTAGTACGACTGGCAGGGGTAATGAAAAACTGTTTTTT. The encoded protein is CASSTTGRGNEKLFF. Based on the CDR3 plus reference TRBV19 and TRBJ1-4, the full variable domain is DGGITQSPKYLFRKEGQNVTLSCEQNLNHDAMYWYRQDPGQGLRLIYYSQIVNDFQKGDIAEGYSVSREKKESFPLTVTSAQKNPTAFYLCASSTTGRGNEKLFFGSGTQLSVL.

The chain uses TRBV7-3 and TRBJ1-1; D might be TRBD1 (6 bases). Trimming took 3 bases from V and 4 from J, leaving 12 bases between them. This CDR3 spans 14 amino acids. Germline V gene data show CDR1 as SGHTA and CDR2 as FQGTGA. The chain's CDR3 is CASSFGGPGTEAFF. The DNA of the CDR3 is TGTGCCAGCAGCTTTGGGGGGCCAGGCACTGAAGCTTTCTTT.

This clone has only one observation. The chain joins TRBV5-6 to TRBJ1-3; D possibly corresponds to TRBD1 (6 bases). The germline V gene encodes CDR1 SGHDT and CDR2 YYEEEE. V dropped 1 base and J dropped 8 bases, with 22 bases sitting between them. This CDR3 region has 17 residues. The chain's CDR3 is CASSLIPSLGGGHTIYF. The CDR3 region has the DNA TGTGCCAGCAGCTTGATTCCCTCTTTGGGGGGCGGACACACCATATATTTT.

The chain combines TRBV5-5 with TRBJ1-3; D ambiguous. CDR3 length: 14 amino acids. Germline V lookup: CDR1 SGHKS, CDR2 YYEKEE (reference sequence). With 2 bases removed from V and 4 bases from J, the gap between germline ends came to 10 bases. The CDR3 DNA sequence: TGTGCCAGCAGCTTATTCCAGTCCGGAAACACCATATATTTT. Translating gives CASSLFQSGNTIYF.